This is a list of T cell receptor beta chains from one sample in a study of T-cell memory formation after mild COVID-19. TCRdb reanalysed the 5' RACE reads using MiXCR and keeps one entry per CDR3 protein. Among under 400,000 distinct CDR3 sequences listed, around 27% were seen once. The sample taken for sequencing was PBMCs or a T cell subset sorted from them (not recorded which). The receptors were gathered from an adult woman who had mild COVID-19 (a few samples of this study predate the infection). Cell type and time point are not known. Each CDR3 is given with its conserved first and last residue. Each record gives: J gene, D gene, clone size, V gene, CDR3 DNA, CDR3 protein. The D gene is left open where the match is weak. Clone size is given for some rows only: seen once, a few or many times, or a class if the clone is expanded.

>TRBJ2-7|NA|many|TRBV12-3/TRBV12-4
TGTGCCAGCAGTAACGGAGAGTACTACGAGCAGTACTTC
CASSNGEYYEQYF
>TRBJ1-1|TRBD1|once|TRBV6-5
TGTGCCAGCAGTTACTCGGGGACAGGGTACACTGAAGCTTTCTTT
CASSYSGTGYTEAFF
>TRBJ2-3|NA|few|TRBV7-9
TGTGCCAGAAACCCAATACTACAGGGATCAGATACGCAGTATTTT
CARNPILQGSDTQYF
>TRBJ1-1|TRBD1|NA|TRBV7-9
TGTGCCAGCAGCCGACAGGGCACTGAAGCTTTCTTT
CASSRQGTEAFF
>TRBJ2-6|NA|NA|TRBV9
TGTGCCAGCAGCGTAAGCCAGGCCTTCCCTGGGGCCAACGTCCTGACTTTC
CASSVSQAFPGANVLTF
>TRBJ2-3|NA|few|TRBV5-6
TGTGCCAGCAGCCTAGGGACCCCACGAACAGATACGCAGTATTTT
CASSLGTPRTDTQYF
>TRBJ2-5|NA|once|TRBV7-9
TGTGCCAGCAGCTTACTACTGGGGGGGCTAGAGACCCAGTACTTC
CASSLLLGGLETQYF
>TRBJ2-3|NA|NA|TRBV6-6
TGTGCCAGCACAGCAGGCGAGCCAGATACGCAGTATTTT
CASTAGEPDTQYF
>TRBJ2-7|TRBD2|few|TRBV11-2
TGTGCCAGCAGCTTATTAGCGGGAGGGACCTCCTACGAGCAGTACTTC
CASSLLAGGTSYEQYF
>TRBJ2-3|TRBD2|NA|TRBV6-5
TGTGCCAGCAGTTGGACTAGCGGCACAGATACGCAGTATTTT
CASSWTSGTDTQYF
>TRBJ1-1|NA|few|TRBV4-2
TGTGCCAGCAGCCAAGGAGGACCGAACACTGAAGCTTTCTTT
CASSQGGPNTEAFF
>TRBJ2-6|NA|few|TRBV5-4
TGTGCCAGCAGCTTGGATACGGCACTTGGGGCCAACGTCCTGACTTTC
CASSLDTALGANVLTF
>TRBJ2-3|NA|few|TRBV20-1
TGCAGTGCTAGAAAGCTTAGGACCACAGATACGCAGTATTTT
CSARKLRTTDTQYF
>TRBJ2-1|TRBD2|few|TRBV24-1
TGTGCCACCAGTGATTTCGGTACTAGCGGGGGGAGGTCCTACAATGAGCAGTTCTTC
CATSDFGTSGGRSYNEQFF
>TRBJ2-7|NA|NA|TRBV27
TGTGCCAGCAGTTTAGCTAGCGCGATCTACGAGCAGTACTTC
CASSLASAIYEQYF